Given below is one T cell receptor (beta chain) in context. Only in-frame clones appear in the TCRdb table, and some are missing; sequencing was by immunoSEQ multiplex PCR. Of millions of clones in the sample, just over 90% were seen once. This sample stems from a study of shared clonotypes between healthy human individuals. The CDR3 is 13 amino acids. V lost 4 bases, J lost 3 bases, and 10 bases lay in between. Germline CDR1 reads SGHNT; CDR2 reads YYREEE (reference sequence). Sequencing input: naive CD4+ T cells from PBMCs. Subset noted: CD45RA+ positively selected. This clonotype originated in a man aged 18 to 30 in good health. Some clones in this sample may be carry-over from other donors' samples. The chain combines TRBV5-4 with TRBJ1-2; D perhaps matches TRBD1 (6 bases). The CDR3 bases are TGTGCCAGCAGCGGAGGGACATACTATGGCTACACCTTC. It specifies CASSGGTYYGYTF.